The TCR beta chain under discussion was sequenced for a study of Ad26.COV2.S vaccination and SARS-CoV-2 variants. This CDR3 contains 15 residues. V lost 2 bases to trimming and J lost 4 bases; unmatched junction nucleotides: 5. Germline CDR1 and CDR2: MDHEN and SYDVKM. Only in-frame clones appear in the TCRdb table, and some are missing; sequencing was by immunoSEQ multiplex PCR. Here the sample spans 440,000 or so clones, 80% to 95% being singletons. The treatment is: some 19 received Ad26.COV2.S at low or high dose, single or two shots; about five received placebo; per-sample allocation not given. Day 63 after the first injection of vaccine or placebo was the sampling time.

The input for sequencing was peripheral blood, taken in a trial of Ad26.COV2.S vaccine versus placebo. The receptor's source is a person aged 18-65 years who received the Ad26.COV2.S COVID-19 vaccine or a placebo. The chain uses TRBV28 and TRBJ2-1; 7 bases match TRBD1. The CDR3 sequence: CASSLEGQRYNEQFF. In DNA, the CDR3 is TGTGCCAGCAGTTTAGAGGGACAGCGATACAATGAGCAGTTCTTC.